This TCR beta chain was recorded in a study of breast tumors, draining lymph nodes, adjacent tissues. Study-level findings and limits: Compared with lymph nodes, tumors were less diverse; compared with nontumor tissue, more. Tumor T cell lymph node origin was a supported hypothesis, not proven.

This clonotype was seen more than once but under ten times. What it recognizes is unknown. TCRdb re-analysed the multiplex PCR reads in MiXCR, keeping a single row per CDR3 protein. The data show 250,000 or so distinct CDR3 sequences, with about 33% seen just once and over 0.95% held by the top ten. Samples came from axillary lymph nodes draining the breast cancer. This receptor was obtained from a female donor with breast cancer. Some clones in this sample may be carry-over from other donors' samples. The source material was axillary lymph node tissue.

Here the CDR3 reads CAWSVNGETQYF. In nucleotides, the CDR3 is TGTGCCTGGAGTGTAAATGGAGAGACCCAGTACTTC. The V and J genes are TRBV30 and TRBJ2-5, with D unresolved. Germline assignment: CDR1 GTSNPN and CDR2 SVGIG (reference sequence). V was shortened by 0 bases and J by 4 bases, with 6 bases between the two germline ends. The CDR3 sequence is 12 residues long.